This TCR beta chain was profiled in a study of shared clonotypes between healthy human individuals. General study results and limits: Among donors, the sharing of clonotypes was expected to be influenced by sequencing depth. Sampling covered blood only; tissue repertoires likely differ. Naive subsets usually exceeded memory subsets in estimated richness.

Clones were sequenced by immunoSEQ multiplex PCR, and TCRdb holds only the in-frame ones, with some missing. Counted here are about 870,000 clones, 80% to 95% occurring once; the ten biggest clones make up approximately 25%. A note on this clone: Its antigen is not identified.

CD8 cells regarded as naive lacked CD45RO, were positively chosen for CCR7, and omitted terminally differentiated effector memory CD45RA+ cells. Each donor was a Caucasian adult residing in Nashville, Tennessee. Germline V gene data show CDR1 as MDHEN and CDR2 as SYDVKM. V lost 8 bases to trimming and J lost 2 bases, with 13 bases between them. CDR3 size: 13 residues. Sample: naive CD8+ T cells sorted from blood. The chain is built from TRBV28 and TRBJ2-7; D possibly corresponds to TRBD1 (6 bases). This receptor was obtained from a man aged 30 to 39 in good health. In DNA, the CDR3 is TGTGCCAGCGAAGACAGGAGCCCCTACGAGCAGTACTTC. Encoded protein: CASEDRSPYEQYF.